This T cell receptor beta chain was obtained from a study of OX40 agonist ivuxolimab in advanced cancers. V lost 10 bases and J lost 2, with 19 bases in between. This CDR3 comprises 15 residues. The germline V gene encodes CDR1 MNHEY and CDR2 SVGAGI. Profiling relied on immunoSEQ multiplex PCR, and the TCRdb table lists in-frame clones only, not all of them. The data hold about 46,000 clones, with almost 90% observed a single time. This chain joins TRBV6-5 and TRBJ2-3, with unresolved D. Sequencing was performed on CD4+ or CD8+ T cells sorted from blood, taken in a trial of the OX40 agonist ivuxolimab. This TCR was recovered from an adult with an advanced solid tumor such as melanoma, head and neck, liver or kidney cancer. CDR3 sequence: CATQRSRLITDTQYF. The CDR3 bases are TGTGCCACACAACGTAGCAGACTTATCACAGATACGCAGTATTTT.